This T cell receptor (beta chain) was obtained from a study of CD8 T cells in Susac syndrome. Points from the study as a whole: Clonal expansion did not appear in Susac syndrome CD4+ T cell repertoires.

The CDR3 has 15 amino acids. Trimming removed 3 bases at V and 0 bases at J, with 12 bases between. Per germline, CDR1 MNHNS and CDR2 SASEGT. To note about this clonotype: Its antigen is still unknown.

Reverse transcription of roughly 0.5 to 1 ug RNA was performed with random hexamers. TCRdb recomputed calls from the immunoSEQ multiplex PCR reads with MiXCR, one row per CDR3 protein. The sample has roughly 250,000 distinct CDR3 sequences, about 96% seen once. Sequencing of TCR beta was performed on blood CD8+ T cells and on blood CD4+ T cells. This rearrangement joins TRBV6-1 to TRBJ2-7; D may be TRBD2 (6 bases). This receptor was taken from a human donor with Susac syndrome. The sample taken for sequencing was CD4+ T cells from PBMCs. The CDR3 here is CASSERDRRSYEQYF. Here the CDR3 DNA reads TGTGCCAGCAGTGAGCGGGATCGACGCTCCTACGAGCAGTACTTC.